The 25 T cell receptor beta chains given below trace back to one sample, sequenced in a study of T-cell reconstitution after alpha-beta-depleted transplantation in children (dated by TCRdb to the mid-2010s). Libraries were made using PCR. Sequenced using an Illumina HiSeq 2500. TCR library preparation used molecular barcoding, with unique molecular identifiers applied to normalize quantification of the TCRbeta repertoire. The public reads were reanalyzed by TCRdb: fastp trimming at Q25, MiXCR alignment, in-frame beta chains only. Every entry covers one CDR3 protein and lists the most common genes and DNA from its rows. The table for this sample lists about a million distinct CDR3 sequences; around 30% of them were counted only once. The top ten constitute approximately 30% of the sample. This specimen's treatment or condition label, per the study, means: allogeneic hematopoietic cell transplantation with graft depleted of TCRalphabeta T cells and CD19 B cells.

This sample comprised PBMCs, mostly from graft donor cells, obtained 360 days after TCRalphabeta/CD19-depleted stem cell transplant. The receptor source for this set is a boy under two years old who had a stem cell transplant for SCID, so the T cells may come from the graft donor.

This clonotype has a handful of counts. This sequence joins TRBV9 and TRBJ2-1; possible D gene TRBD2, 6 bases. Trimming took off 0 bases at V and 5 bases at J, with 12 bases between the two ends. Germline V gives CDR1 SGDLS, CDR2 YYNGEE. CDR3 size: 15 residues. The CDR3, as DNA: TGTGCCAGCAGCGTAGCGGGGAGGACCCACAATGAGCAGTTCTTC. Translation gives CASSVAGRTHNEQFF. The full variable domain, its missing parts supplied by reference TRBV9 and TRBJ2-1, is DSGVTQTPKHLITATGQRVTLRCSPRSGDLSVYWYQQSLDQGLQFLIQYYNGEERAKGNILERFSAQQFPDLHSELNLSSLELGDSALYFCASSVAGRTHNEQFFGPGTRLTVL.

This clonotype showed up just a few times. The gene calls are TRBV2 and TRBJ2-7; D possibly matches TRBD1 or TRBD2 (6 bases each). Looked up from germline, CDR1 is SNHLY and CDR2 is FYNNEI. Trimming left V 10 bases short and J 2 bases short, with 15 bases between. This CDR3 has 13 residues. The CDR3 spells CATKGGFTYEQYF. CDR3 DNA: TGTGCCACCAAAGGGGGGTTTACCTACGAGCAGTACTTC.

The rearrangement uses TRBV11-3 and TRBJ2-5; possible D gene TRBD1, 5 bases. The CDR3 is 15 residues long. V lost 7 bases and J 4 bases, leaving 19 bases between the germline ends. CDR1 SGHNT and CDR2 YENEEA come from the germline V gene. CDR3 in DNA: TGTGCCAGCACCCTGGTGGGGCTGGGTCGAGAGACCCAGTACTTC. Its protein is CASTLVGLGRETQYF.

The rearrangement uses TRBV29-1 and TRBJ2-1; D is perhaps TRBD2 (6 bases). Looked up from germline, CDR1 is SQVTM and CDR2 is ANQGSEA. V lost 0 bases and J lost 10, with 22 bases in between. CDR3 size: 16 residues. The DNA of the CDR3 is TGCAGCGTTGAAGATGGGCAGGGAGGTAGTTCGAACGAGCAGTTCTTC. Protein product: CSVEDGQGGSSNEQFF.

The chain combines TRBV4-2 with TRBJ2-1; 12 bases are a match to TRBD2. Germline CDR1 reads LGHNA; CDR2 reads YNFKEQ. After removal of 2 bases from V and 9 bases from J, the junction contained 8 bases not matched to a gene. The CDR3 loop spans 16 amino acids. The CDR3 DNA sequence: TGTGCCAGCAGCCAAAACCGACTAGCGGGGGCGCCTGAGCAGTTCTTC. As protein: CASSQNRLAGAPEQFF.

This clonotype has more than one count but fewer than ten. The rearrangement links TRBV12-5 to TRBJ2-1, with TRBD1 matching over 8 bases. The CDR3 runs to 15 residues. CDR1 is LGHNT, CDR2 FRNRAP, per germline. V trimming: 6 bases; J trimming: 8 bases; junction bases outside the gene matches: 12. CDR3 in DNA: TGTGCTAGTGGCCGATCCGGGACAGGTCGACATGAGCAGTTCTTC. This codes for CASGRSGTGRHEQFF. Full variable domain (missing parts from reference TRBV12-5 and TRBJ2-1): DARVTQTPRHKVTEMGQEVTMRCQPILGHNTVFWYRQTMMQGLELLAYFRNRAPLDDSGMPKDRFSAEMPDATLATLKIQPSEPRDSAVYFCASGRSGTGRHEQFFGPGTRLTVL.

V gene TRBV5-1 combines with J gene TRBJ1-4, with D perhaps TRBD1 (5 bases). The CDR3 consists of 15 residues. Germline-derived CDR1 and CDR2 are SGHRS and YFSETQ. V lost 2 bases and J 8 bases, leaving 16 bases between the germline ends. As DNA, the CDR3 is TGCGCCAGCAGCTTCGCGGGACGGCAGGGAGAAAAACTGTTTTTT. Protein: CASSFAGRQGEKLFF.

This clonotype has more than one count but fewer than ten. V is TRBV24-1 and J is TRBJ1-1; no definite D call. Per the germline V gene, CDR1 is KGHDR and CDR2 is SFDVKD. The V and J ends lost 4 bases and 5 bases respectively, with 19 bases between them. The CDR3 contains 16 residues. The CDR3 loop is CATSDRIRYGRTEAFF. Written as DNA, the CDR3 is TGTGCCACCAGTGACCGCATAAGGTACGGGAGGACTGAAGCTTTCTTT.

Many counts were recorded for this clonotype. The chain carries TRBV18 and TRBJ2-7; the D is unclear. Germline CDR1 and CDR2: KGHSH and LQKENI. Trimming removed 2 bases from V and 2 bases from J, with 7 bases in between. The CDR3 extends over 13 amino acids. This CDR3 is CASSPGRAYEQYF. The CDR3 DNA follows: TGTGCCAGCTCACCAGGCCGAGCCTACGAGCAGTACTTC. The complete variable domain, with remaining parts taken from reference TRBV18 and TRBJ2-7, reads NAGVMQNPRHLVRRRGQEARLRCSPMKGHSHVYWYRQLPEEGLKFMVYLQKENIIDESGMPKERFSAEFPKEGPSILRIQQVVRGDSAAYFCASSPGRAYEQYFGPGTRLTVT.

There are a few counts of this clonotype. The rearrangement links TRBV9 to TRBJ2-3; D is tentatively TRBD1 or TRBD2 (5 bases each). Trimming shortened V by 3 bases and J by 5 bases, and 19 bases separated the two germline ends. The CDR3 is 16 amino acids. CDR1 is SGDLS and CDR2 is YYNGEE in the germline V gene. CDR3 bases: TGTGCCAGCAGCGCCCAACAGCGACTAAGGGGAGATACGCAGTATTTT. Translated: CASSAQQRLRGDTQYF.

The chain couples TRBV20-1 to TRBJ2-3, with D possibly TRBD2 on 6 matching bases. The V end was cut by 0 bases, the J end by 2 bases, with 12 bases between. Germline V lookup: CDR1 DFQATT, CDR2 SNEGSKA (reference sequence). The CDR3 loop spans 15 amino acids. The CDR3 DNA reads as TGCAGTGCTAGAGACCTCGGGGGTGACACAGATACGCAGTATTTT. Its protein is CSARDLGGDTDTQYF.

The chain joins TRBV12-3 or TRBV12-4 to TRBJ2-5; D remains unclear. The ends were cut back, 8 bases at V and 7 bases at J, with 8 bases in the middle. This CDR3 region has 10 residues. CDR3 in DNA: TGTGCCAGCGATCGAGGGACCCAGTACTTC. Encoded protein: CASDRGTQYF.

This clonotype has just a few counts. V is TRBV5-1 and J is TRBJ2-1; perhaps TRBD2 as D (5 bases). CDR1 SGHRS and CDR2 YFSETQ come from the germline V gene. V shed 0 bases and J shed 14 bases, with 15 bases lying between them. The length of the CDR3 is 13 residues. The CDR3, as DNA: TGCGCCAGCAGCTTGGACGGCGGCCAGAGGGAGTTCTTC. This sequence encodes CASSLDGGQREFF.

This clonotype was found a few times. The CDR3 protein is CASSNTSVPYNEQFF. In DNA, the CDR3 is TGTGCCAGCAGCAATACTAGCGTTCCCTACAATGAGCAGTTCTTC. This chain links TRBV12-3 or TRBV12-4 with TRBJ2-1, with TRBD2 matching over 7 bases. The CDR3 totals 15 residues. V was clipped by 6 bases and J by 2 bases; unmatched bases: 7.

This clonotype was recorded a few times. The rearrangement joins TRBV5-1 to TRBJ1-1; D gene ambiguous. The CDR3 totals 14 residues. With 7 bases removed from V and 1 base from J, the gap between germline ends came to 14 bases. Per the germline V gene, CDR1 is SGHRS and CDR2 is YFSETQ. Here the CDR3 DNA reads TGCGCCAGCCACCGTACGAGAACGAACACTGAAGCTTTCTTT. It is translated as CASHRTRTNTEAFF.

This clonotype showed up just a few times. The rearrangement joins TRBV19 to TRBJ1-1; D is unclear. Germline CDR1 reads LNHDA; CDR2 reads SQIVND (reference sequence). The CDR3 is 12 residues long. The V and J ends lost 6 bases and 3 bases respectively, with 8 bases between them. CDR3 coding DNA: TGTGCCAGTAGGGAGTGGGACACTGAAGCTTTCTTT. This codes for CASREWDTEAFF.

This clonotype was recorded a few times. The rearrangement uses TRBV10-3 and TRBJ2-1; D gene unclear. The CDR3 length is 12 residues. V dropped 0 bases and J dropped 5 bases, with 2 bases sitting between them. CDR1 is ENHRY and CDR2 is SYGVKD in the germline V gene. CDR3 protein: CAISESNNEQFF. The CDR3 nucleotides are TGTGCCATCAGTGAGTCGAACAATGAGCAGTTCTTC.

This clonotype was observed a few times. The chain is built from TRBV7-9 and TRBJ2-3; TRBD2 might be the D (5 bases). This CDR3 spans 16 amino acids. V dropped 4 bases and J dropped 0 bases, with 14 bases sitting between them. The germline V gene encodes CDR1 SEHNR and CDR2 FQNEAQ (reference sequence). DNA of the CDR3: TGTGCCAGCAGCTCCCGTTACGGGGAAAGCACAGATACGCAGTATTTT. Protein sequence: CASSSRYGESTDTQYF.

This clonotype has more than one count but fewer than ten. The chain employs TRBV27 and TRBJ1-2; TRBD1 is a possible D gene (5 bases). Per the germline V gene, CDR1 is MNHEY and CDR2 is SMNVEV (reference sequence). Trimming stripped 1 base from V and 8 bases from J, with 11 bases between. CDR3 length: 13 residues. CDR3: CASSLWGSGGYTF. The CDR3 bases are TGTGCCAGCAGTTTATGGGGGAGCGGAGGCTACACCTTC.

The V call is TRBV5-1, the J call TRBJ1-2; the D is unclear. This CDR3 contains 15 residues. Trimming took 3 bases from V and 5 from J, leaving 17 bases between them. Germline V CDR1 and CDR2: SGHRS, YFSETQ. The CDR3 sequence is CASSSIMEWGYGYTF. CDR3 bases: TGCGCCAGCAGCTCAATAATGGAGTGGGGTTATGGCTACACCTTC.

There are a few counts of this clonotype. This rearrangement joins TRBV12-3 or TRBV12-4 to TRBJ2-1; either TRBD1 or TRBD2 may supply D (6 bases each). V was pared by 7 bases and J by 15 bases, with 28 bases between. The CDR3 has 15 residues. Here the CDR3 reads CASTIGGGLRTLPFF. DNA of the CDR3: TGTGCCAGCACCATCGGAGGGGGGCTTCGAACGCTACCGTTCTTC.

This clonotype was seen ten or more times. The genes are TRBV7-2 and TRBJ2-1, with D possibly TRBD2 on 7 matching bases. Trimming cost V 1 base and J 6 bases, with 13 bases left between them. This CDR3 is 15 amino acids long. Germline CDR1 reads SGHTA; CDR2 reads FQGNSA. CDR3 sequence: CASSLVGGVTNEQFF. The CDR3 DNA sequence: TGTGCCAGCAGCTTAGTAGGGGGGGTTACCAATGAGCAGTTCTTC.

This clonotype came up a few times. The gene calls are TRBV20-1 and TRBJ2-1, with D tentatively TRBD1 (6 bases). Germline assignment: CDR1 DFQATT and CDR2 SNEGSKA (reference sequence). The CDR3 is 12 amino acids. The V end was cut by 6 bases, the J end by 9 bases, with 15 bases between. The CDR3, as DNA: TGCAGTGCGAAACAGGGTGGGTTTGAGCAGTTCTTC. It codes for CSAKQGGFEQFF.

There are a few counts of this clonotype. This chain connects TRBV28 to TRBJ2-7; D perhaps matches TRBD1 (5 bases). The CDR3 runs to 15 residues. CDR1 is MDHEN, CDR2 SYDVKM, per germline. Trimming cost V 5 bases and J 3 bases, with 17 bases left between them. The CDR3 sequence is CASSPPRQGLYEQYF. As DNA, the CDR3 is TGTGCCAGCAGTCCTCCCCGCCAGGGCCTCTACGAGCAGTACTTC.

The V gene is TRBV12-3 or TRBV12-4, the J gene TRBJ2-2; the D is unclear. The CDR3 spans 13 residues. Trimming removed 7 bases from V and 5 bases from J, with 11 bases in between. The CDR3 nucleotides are TGTGCCAGCACCCTGATAGGGACCGGGGAGCTGTTTTTT. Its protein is CASTLIGTGELFF.